The 10 T cell receptor beta chains below come from one sample, sequenced in a study of cytomegalovirus exposure and HLA in healthy donors. Primers: 60 Vbeta forward and 13 Jbeta reverse. Only in-frame clones appear in the TCRdb table, and some are missing; sequencing was by immunoSEQ multiplex PCR. Of approximately 170,000 clones in the sample, roughly 80% are singletons; the top ten hold approximately 3%. Input material: PBMCs. The receptors here all came from a woman aged 30 to 39 in good health and CMV-seropositive.

The chain has TRBV10-1 and TRBJ2-7, with 11 positions matching TRBD1. The trim removed 8 bases at V and 6 bases at J, leaving 9 bases unmatched. Germline V gives CDR1 WNHNN, CDR2 SYGVQD (reference sequence). The CDR3 has 14 residues. CDR3 protein: CASARTGGYGEQYF. The CDR3 bases are TGCGCCAGCGCCCGGACAGGGGGCTACGGCGAGCAGTACTTC.

This clone came up a few times. The chain links TRBV27 to TRBJ2-1, with a tentative D call TRBD1 (5 bases). CDR3 length equals 14 residues. Trimming left V 3 bases short and J 4 bases short, with 10 bases between. From germline, CDR1 is MNHEY and CDR2 SMNVEV (reference sequence). The CDR3 region is CASSLGLKYNEQFF. The DNA of the CDR3 is TGTGCCAGCAGTTTGGGGCTAAAATACAATGAGCAGTTCTTC.

The CDR3: CASSAGDSIYGYTF. CDR3 sequence (DNA): TGTGCCAGCAGTGCTGGGGACAGTATCTATGGCTACACCTTC. The chain uses TRBV6-1 and TRBJ1-2, with TRBD1 matching over 7 bases. Germline-derived CDR1 and CDR2 are MNHNS and SASEGT. The CDR3 extends over 14 amino acids. The J segment lost 4 bases and the V segment lost 4 bases, leaving 6 bases of the junction unmatched.

As regards this clone: Other DNA sequences in this sample translate to the same CDR3. The chain recombines TRBV27 with TRBJ2-7; the D gene is possibly TRBD2 (6 bases). V lost 2 bases and J 3 bases, leaving 8 bases between the germline ends. The CDR3 runs 13 residues. Germline CDR1 and CDR2: MNHEY and SMNVEV (reference sequence). The CDR3 sequence is CASSLSSGYEQYF. The DNA of the CDR3 is TGTGCCAGCAGTTTAAGTAGCGGCTACGAGCAGTACTTC.

The rearrangement links TRBV28 to TRBJ2-7; D is ambiguous. V lost 4 bases to trimming and J lost 3 bases, with 16 bases between them. The CDR3 sequence is 15 residues long. Germline V CDR1 and CDR2: MDHEN, SYDVKM. CDR3 bases: TGTGCCAGCAGTTCGTCAGATTCACTATTCTACGAGCAGTACTTC. This sequence encodes CASSSSDSLFYEQYF.

This clone is a singleton in its sample. Sequence at one end of the junction differs from germline and may be a read error. The CDR3 nucleotides are TGTTCCAGCAGCCCCGCTAGCGGACTGACCTACGAGCAGTACTTC. Its protein product is CSSSPASGLTYEQYF. The chain couples TRBV7-9 to TRBJ2-7; 7 positions match TRBD2. CDR1 is SEHNR, CDR2 FQNEAQ, per germline (reference sequence). CDR3 length equals 15 residues.

The CDR3 DNA follows: TGTGCCAGTAGTCCGATGGGACTAGCGGGGCCTAGCTCCTACAATGAGCAGTTCTTC. It codes for CASSPMGLAGPSSYNEQFF. V gene TRBV19 combines with J gene TRBJ2-1; 13 nucleotides align to TRBD2. V was pared by 5 bases and J by 0 bases, with 10 bases of the junction left unmatched. The length of the CDR3 is 19 residues. Germline assignment: CDR1 LNHDA and CDR2 SQIVND (reference sequence).

The chain has TRBV2 and TRBJ2-3; D not resolved. The CDR3 is 13 amino acids. V was cut by 5 bases and J by 2 bases, with 8 bases left in between. Germline assignment: CDR1 SNHLY and CDR2 FYNNEI. CDR3 in amino acids: CASSRSITDTQYF. CDR3 sequence (DNA): TGTGCCAGCAGTAGAAGCATCACAGATACGCAGTATTTT.

This clone has only a few counts. The V call is TRBV4-1, the J call TRBJ1-1; TRBD1 agrees at 8 bases. Germline CDR1 reads MGHRA; CDR2 reads YSYEKL. CDR3 length equals 14 residues. V shed 4 bases and J 6 bases; nucleotides not matched to a gene: 7. CDR3 loop: CASSPIGTGSEAFF. CDR3 coding DNA: TGCGCCAGCAGCCCGATCGGGACAGGTTCTGAAGCTTTCTTT.

Here the CDR3 reads CASSELGGRTYNEQFF. In DNA form, the CDR3 reads TGTGCCAGCAGTGAACTAGGGGGCAGGACCTACAATGAGCAGTTCTTC. This chain joins TRBV6-1 and TRBJ2-1; 7 bases fit TRBD1. The length of the CDR3 is 16 residues. The V segment lost 2 bases and the J segment 2 bases; nucleotides outside the gene matches: 6. CDR1 is MNHNS and CDR2 is SASEGT in the germline V gene.